The entry that follows covers one TCR beta chain sequence. The CDR3 loop spans 19 amino acids. V was clipped by 5 bases and J by 1 base; unmatched bases: 17. Germline assignment: CDR1 MNHNS and CDR2 SASEGT. The data stem from a study of T cells in Graves' hyperthyroidism and ophthalmopathy. RNA transcripts were the template for amplifying TCR beta CDR3 regions. Carried out on the TCR CDR3, a first-round RT-PCR used the HTBI primer set. Each CDR3 protein is one row after TCRdb ran MiXCR on the multiplex PCR reads. Among over 550,000 distinct CDR3 sequences listed, roughly a sixth were seen once. This rearrangement joins TRBV6-1 to TRBJ2-1; 7 bases are a match to TRBD1. The sequence was obtained from a young woman with Graves' hyperthyroidism. Sequences were obtained from blood. The chain's CDR3 is CASSTTGKVMVRSYNEQFF. As DNA, the CDR3 is TGTGCCAGCAGTACGACAGGGAAGGTGATGGTCAGGTCCTACAATGAGCAGTTCTTC.